This entry describes one T cell receptor (beta chain). What it binds is unknown. These data are taken from a study of cytomegalovirus exposure and HLA in healthy donors. Study-wide context: Earlier, 100 million to 130 million unique TCR beta sequences were recovered from approximately 180 million T cells by an analysis.

PCR used 60 Vbeta primers and 13 Jbeta primers. Method: immunoSEQ multiplex PCR; TCRdb's copy keeps in-frame clones and lacks some. The sample has about 190,000 clones, almost 80% seen once. The study's findings and limits: For cytomegalovirus status, the classifier reportedly gave diagnoses with high specificity and sensitivity. According to an earlier analysis, most TCR beta V segments yielded productive rearrangements about 87% or about 30% of the time.

Whereas donors were nominally healthy upon sampling, unrecorded immune exposures were probable. Trimming took 3 bases from V and 2 from J; bases not matched to a gene: 18. This CDR3 is 20 amino acids long. Germline-derived CDR1 and CDR2 are MNHEY and SMNVEV (reference sequence). The V gene is TRBV27, the J gene TRBJ2-1; 8 bases map to TRBD2. The sample consisted of PBMCs. This TCR derives from a young woman in good health and CMV-seronegative. CDR3: CASSFLKSRLAGGTYNEQFF. CDR3 DNA sequence: TGTGCCAGCAGTTTCCTAAAGAGTCGGTTGGCGGGGGGCACCTACAATGAGCAGTTCTTC.